The TCR beta chain under discussion was sequenced for a study of graft-versus-host responses after intestinal transplantation (dated by TCRdb to about 2021). Concerning the study at large: The transplants that recipients received were multivisceral, liver-intestinal, or isolated intestinal. Every recipient was given anti-thymocyte globulin induction, followed by approximately three years of maintenance tacrolimus and steroids. After intestinal transplantation, graft-versus-host and host-versus-graft alloreactive T cell clones in the graft, circulation and bone marrow were tracked using bulk TCR-beta CDR3 sequencing. Alloreactive clones were identified by sequencing pre-transplant mixed lymphocyte reaction products and comparing them with unstimulated pre-transplant donor and recipient T cells. Of the approximately 24 intestinal transplant recipients enrolled in the cohort, one of whom was a retransplant, a few patients without pretransplant specimens were excluded. A peak of at least 4% donor T cells among recipient peripheral blood mononuclear cells was the definition used for donor T cell macrochimerism. Samples from three later patients were sequenced in-house on an Illumina MiSeq with MiXCR processing rather than by the commercial service.

What the work shows at the level of the full study, not this receptor alone: GvH clones were detected in recipient bone marrow, and some of these GvH clones were observed earlier in ileal mucosa or blood, consistent with an intestinal mucosal origin. Peak levels of circulating GvH clones were associated with declines in HvG clones early after transplant. High GvH to HvG T cell clonal ratios were observed in the allografts of patients with donor T cell macrochimerism. The conclusions were limited by the relatively low number and heterogeneity of the intestinal transplant patients.

CDR1 and CDR2 are drawn from the germline V gene: SGHDT, YYEEEE. From cysteine to phenylalanine, the CDR3 is 14 amino acids long. The entry retains the CDR3 DNA only, 42 bases that are in frame from base 1. V and J lose 4 bases and 5 bases, and a span of 12 bases separates them. What the time point label conveys for this sample: cells obtained before transplantation from donor or recipient. CD3+CD4+ and CD3+CD8+ populations were FACS-sorted from unstimulated pre-transplant donor and recipient cells taken from spleen or lymph nodes. Details on this clone: What antigen it recognizes has not been identified. The input lacks base qualities; no much larger clone sits a single base away.

Libraries were made using the immunoSEQ multiplex PCR assay. For most patients, genomic DNA was isolated using the Qiagen DNeasy Blood and Tissue Kit and was shipped frozen to Adaptive Biotechnologies for TCR sequencing. Adaptive Biotechnologies carried out high-throughput TCR-beta CDR3 sequencing of genomic DNA for most patients. In the original analysis: TCR sequencing data for around 19 patients were retrieved from Adaptive's ImmunoSEQ software; a few other patients were processed with MiXCR and VDJtools. CD4 versus CD8 sorting errors were corrected by removing sequences found in both subsets at a frequency ratio below 5:1. CDR3 nucleotide sequences shared by donor and recipient were removed because the origin of these sequences could not be assigned. Alloreactive clones required at least 2-fold expansion over unstimulated cells and minimum CFSE-low frequency of 0.002% (template counts) or 0.001% (read counts). A clone was considered mappable if detected in the sequenced pre-transplant spleen, lymph node, or MLR CFSE-low populations of the donor or recipient. Cumulative frequency of alloreactive clones was calculated as a percentage of all sequences weighted by copy number. Imported from immuneACCESS, the table was reduced by TCRdb to in-frame sequences with V and J called. These copies leave out some clones; in studies compared against another copy, an unresolved V gene accounts for under half, and the cause of the remainder is not known. V and J calls and clone size come straight from that table; D and trimming were deduced from the DNA. The sample data list tens of thousands of clones, and roughly four fifths of these were observed just once. The top ten constitute 0.93% of the sample.

The chain is encoded by TRBV5-6 joined to TRBJ1-4, and the D gene may be TRBD1, 6 bases matching. The sequences come from unstimulated CD8+ T cells sorted from spleen or lymph node cells, collected before transplant. This sequence was found in a human donor who was the organ donor for an intestinal transplant. In nucleotide form, the sequence is TGTGCCAGCAGCCGGTCAGGGGAGAATGAAAAACTGTTTTTT. Its protein reads: CASSRSGENEKLFF.